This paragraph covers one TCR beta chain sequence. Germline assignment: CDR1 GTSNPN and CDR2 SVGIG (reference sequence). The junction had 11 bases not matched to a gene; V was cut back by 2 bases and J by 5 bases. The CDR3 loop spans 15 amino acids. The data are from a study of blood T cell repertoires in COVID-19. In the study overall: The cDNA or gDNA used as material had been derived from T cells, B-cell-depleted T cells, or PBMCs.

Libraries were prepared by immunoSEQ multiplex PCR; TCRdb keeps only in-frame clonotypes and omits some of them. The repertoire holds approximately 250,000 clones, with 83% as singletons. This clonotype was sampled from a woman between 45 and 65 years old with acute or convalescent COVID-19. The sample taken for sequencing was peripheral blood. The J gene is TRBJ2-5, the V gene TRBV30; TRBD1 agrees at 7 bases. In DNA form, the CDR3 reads TGTGCCTGGAGTACAAGGGACAGCCCCTCGGAGACCCAGTACTTC. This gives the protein CAWSTRDSPSETQYF.